This is a list of T cell receptor beta chains from one sample in a study of cytomegalovirus exposure and HLA in healthy donors. The repertoire was sequenced with immunoSEQ multiplex PCR; TCRdb's copy has only in-frame clones and lacks some. The sample holds over 85,000 clones, less than 85% seen once. The source material was PBMCs. The receptors were gathered from a man aged 25-45 years in good health and CMV-seropositive. The CDR3 runs from the conserved cysteine through the conserved F or W. The D gene is left open where the match is weak. Expanded clones get a size class; other rows say once, few or many, or leave the size out.

v_call	j_call	cdr3_length	clone_size	d_call	cdr3_nt	cdr3_aa
TRBV2	TRBJ1-2	13	-	-	TGTGCCACGGGTCCCAACGCAAACTATGGCTACACCTTC	CATGPNANYGYTF
TRBV30	TRBJ1-4	18	-	-	TGTGCCTGGAGTGTAGGTATCCTCGCGGGACTCGCGAGAGAAAAACTGTTTTTT	CAWSVGILAGLAREKLFF
TRBV6-5	TRBJ1-1	13	-	-	TGTGCCAGCAGCTTTAGAGGGAACACTGAAGCTTTCTTT	CASSFRGNTEAFF
TRBV9	TRBJ1-2	14	-	TRBD1	TGTGCCAGCTCCGCACAGGGGGCTAACTATGGCTACACCTTC	CASSAQGANYGYTF
TRBV4-1	TRBJ2-2	16	few	TRBD1	TGCGCCAGCAGCCAACCCGGGACAGGGCACACCGGGGAGCTGTTTTTT	CASSQPGTGHTGELFF
TRBV6-5	TRBJ1-5	13	-	TRBD1	TGTGCCAGGCGTGGGACAGGGGGCGAGCCCCAGCATTTT	CARRGTGGEPQHF
TRBV11-2	TRBJ2-7	14	-	-	TGTGCCAGCAGCTTAGACAGGGGGGACTACGAGCAGTACTTC	CASSLDRGDYEQYF
TRBV9	TRBJ2-7	14	-	-	TGTGCCAGCAGCGTAGAGCTAGCTTCCTACGAGCAGTACTTC	CASSVELASYEQYF
TRBV13	TRBJ1-2	13	few	-	TGTGCCAGCAGCTTGAATCTACAGGATGGCTACACCTTC	CASSLNLQDGYTF
TRBV5-1	TRBJ2-2	13	-	-	TGCGCCAGCAGCCCCCCTAAGACCGGGGAGCTGTTTTTT	CASSPPKTGELFF
TRBV4-3	TRBJ2-7	14	-	TRBD2	TGCGCCAGCAGCCACGGGACTAGGCCCGACGAGCAGTACTTC	CASSHGTRPDEQYF
TRBV4-3	TRBJ2-3	17	-	TRBD2	TGCGCCAGCAGCCAAGATAAAGCGGGGGGCCCCACAGATACGCAGTATTTT	CASSQDKAGGPTDTQYF
TRBV4-2	TRBJ2-5	17	-	TRBD2	TGTGCCAGCAGCCAAGATCCCTTAGCGGGGGGGCTTGAGACCCAGTACTTC	CASSQDPLAGGLETQYF
TRBV9	TRBJ1-1	12	-	TRBD1	TGTGCCAGCAGCGGAGGACAGGGTGAAGCTTTCTTT	CASSGGQGEAFF
TRBV7-2	TRBJ2-2	18	-	TRBD2	TGTGCCAGCAGCTTAACTAGCGGGGGGGCGGGGGGCACCGGGGAGCTGTTTTTT	CASSLTSGGAGGTGELFF
TRBV4-1	TRBJ2-7	15	-	TRBD1	TGCGCCAGCAGCCAAGATAGGGGACAGTTACAAGAGCAGTACTTC	CASSQDRGQLQEQYF
TRBV25-1	TRBJ2-3	15	-	TRBD2	TGTGCCAGCAGTGGTAGCGGGGGGGTGCGGGATACGCAGTATTTT	CASSGSGGVRDTQYF
TRBV2	TRBJ1-5	14	-	-	TGTGCCAGCAGCCCGGGGTATAGCAATCAGCCCCAGCATTTT	CASSPGYSNQPQHF
TRBV19	TRBJ1-2	15	-	TRBD1	TGTGCCAGTAGCCCCGGGACAGGACCTTCCTATGGCTACACCTTC	CASSPGTGPSYGYTF
TRBV14	TRBJ1-1	14	once	-	TGTGCCAGCAGCCAAAGGACAACGAACACTGAAGCTTTCTTT	CASSQRTTNTEAFF
TRBV28	TRBJ1-1	15	-	-	TGTGCCAGCAGCCTGAGTTGGGGCTCCCTCGGTGGAGCTTTCTTT	CASSLSWGSLGGAFF
TRBV7-9	TRBJ1-5	12	-	-	TGTGCCAGCAGCAGGGAGCGGGGGCCCCAGCATTTT	CASSRERGPQHF
TRBV7-9	TRBJ1-1	12	-	-	TGTGCCAGCAGCTTCTTTGCGCTTGAAGCTTTCTTT	CASSFFALEAFF
TRBV7-9	TRBJ1-6	17	few	TRBD1	TGTGCCAGCAGCCCAGAGACAGGGGGCGCCTATAATTCACCCCTCCACTTT	CASSPETGGAYNSPLHF
TRBV9	TRBJ2-3	18	-	TRBD2	TGTGCCAGCAGCGAGGGCCCAGGACTAGCGGGGGGGTCAGATACGCAGTATTTT	CASSEGPGLAGGSDTQYF
TRBV18	TRBJ2-3	12	-	-	TGTGCCAGCTCACCTAGCCTAGATACGCAGTATTTT	CASSPSLDTQYF
TRBV5-1	TRBJ2-2	12	-	-	TGCGCCAGCACCGCGGTAGACGGGGAGCTGTTTTTT	CASTAVDGELFF
TRBV18	TRBJ2-7	17	-	TRBD2	TGTGCCAGCTCACGACCGGGACTAGCGGGGGGCTCCTACGAGCAGTACTTC	CASSRPGLAGGSYEQYF
TRBV30	TRBJ1-1	12	-	-	TGTGCCTGGAGAAGAGTGAGAACTGAAGCTTTCTTT	CAWRRVRTEAFF
TRBV30	TRBJ2-1	12	-	-	TGTGCCTGGAGTGGGGCGATGGTTGAGCAGTTCTTC	CAWSGAMVEQFF
TRBV2	TRBJ2-5	16	-	TRBD2	TGTGCCAGCACCGAGGAGCGGGGGGCGTACCAAGAGACCCAGTACTTC	CASTEERGAYQETQYF
TRBV7-6	TRBJ1-4	15	-	-	TGTGCCAGCAGCTTAGGTTGGCAGGGTAATGAAAAACTGTCTTTT	CASSLGWQGNEKLSF
TRBV18	TRBJ2-7	13	-	-	TGTGCCAGCTCCCCAGAGGTCGATCGCGAGCAGTACTTC	CASSPEVDREQYF